This T cell receptor beta chain was sequenced in a study of T cells in Graves' hyperthyroidism and ophthalmopathy. Regions amplified from RNA transcripts were the TCR beta CDR3 regions. Researchers ran a first-round RT-PCR on the TCR CDR3 using the HTBI primer set. TCRdb processed the multiplex PCR reads anew with MiXCR; each CDR3 protein has one entry. This table holds some 570,000 distinct CDR3 sequences, 14% found once. Study-level points and caveats: Stable hyperthyroidism was separated from ophthalmopathy by a model based on 13 V-J features.

The CDR3 has 14 amino acids. The germline V and J ends were trimmed by 3 bases and 6 bases, with 9 bases remaining between them. CDR1 and CDR2 (germline): MNHNS, SASEGT. Ophthalmopathy patients had Clinical Activity Score at least 3, NOSPECS grade at least 4, duration under 3 months. Lactation, pregnancy, other autoimmune disease or uncontrolled infection excluded patients. In making diagnoses, clinical symptoms, serum thyroxine and TRAb, thyroid ultrasound and orbital computed tomography were all used. As for this clonotype: What it binds is not known.

The J gene is TRBJ1-6, the V gene TRBV6-1; D ambiguous. The sequence derives from a woman younger than 30 with Graves' ophthalmopathy. Sequenced input: blood. DNA of the CDR3: TGTGCCAGCAGTGATTTTCTCGGTAATTCACCCCTCCACTTT. It codes for CASSDFLGNSPLHF.